The source of this T cell receptor (beta chain) is a study of CD8 T cells in ankylosing spondylitis. Regarding this clonotype: Antigen: not known.

This CDR3 spans 12 amino acids. V dropped 5 bases and J dropped 5 bases, with 9 bases sitting between them. Study results and caveats: Significant enrichment of disease-linked clones was reportedly seen in matched ankylosing spondylitis synovial fluid. Seven or eight highly homologous variants made up a TCR beta motif, and this motif appeared characteristic of ankylosing spondylitis blood. Clones linked to the disease showed a CD8+ phenotype. They occurred at relatively low frequencies in peripheral blood.

TCRdb passed the 5' RACE reads through MiXCR, listing each CDR3 protein once. Altogether 650,000 to 800,000 distinct CDR3 sequences are present, about 20% being singletons, with the ten largest covering around 19%. Sample: blood, either unsorted or a sorted T cell fraction (not recorded which). This sequence joins TRBV12-3 or TRBV12-4 and TRBJ1-1; D might be TRBD1 (5 bases). The sequence came from a male donor with ankylosing spondylitis. This CDR3 is CASSNPGTEAFF. CDR3 nucleotide sequence: TGTGCCAGCAGTAACCCAGGGACTGAAGCTTTCTTT.